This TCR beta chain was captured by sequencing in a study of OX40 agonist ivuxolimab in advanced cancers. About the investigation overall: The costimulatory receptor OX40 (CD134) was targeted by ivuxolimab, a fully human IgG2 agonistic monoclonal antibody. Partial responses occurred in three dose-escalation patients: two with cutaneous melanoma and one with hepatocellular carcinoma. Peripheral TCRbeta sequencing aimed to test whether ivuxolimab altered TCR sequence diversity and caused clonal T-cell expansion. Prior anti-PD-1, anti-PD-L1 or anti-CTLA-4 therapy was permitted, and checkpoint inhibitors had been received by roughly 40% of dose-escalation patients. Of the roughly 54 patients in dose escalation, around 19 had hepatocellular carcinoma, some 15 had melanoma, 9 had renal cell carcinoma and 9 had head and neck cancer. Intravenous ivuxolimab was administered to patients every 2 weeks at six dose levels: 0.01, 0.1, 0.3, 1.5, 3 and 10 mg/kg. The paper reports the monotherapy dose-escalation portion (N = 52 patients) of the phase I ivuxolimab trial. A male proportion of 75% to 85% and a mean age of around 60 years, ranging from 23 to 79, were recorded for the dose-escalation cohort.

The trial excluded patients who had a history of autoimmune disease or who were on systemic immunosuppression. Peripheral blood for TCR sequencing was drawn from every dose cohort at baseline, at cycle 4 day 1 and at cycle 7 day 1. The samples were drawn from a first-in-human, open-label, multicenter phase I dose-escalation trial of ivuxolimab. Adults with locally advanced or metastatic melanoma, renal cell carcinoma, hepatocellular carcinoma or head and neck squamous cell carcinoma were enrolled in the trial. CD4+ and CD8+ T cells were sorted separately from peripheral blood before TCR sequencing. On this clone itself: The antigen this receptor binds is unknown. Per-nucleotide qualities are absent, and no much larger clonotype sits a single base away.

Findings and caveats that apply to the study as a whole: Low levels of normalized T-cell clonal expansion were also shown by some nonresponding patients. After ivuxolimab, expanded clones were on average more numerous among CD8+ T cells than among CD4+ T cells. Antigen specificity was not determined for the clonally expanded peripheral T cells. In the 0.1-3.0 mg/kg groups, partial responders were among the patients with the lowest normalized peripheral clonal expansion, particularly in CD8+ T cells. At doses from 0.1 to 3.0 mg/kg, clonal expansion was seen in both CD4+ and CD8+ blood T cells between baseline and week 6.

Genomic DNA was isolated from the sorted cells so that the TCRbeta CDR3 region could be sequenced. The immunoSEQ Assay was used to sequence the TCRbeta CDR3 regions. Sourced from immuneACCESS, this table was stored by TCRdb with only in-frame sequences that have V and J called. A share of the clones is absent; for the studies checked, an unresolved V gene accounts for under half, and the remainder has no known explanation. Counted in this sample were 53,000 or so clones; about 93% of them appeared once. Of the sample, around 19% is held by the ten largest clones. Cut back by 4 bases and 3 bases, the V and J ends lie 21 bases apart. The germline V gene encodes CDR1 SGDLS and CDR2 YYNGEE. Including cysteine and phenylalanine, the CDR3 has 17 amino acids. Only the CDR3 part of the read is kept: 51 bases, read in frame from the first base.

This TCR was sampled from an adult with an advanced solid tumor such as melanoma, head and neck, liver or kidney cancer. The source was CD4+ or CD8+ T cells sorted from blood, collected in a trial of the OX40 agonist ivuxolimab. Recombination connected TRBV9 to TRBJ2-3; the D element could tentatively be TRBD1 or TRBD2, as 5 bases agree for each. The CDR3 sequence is CASSLQPGRDGTDTQYF. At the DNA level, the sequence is TGTGCCAGCAGCCTCCAACCGGGACGGGACGGTACAGATACGCAGTATTTT.